Included here is one T cell receptor beta chain sequence, with context. CDR1 is MDHEN, CDR2 SYDVKM, per germline. This CDR3 has 12 residues. V was trimmed by 7 bases and J by 4 bases, leaving 11 bases between them. The data derive from a study of blood T cell repertoires in COVID-19. Study-wide background: Acute and convalescent COVID-19 specimens originated in the United States, Italy and Spain. Sample material is recorded as cDNA or gDNA derived from T cells, B-cell-depleted T cells, or PBMCs.

Per the authors' pipeline: Estimated nucleated cell counts came from reference gene primer amplification. Some clones are missing from TCRdb's copy, which holds only in-frame ones; the method was immunoSEQ multiplex PCR. That table gives V, J and clone size, and the DNA gave D and trimming. The sample lists tens of thousands of clones, more than 75% occurring once. This chain uses TRBV28 with TRBJ2-7, with D perhaps matching TRBD2 (7 bases). The sequencing input was peripheral blood. This TCR came from a man aged 45-65 years with active or convalescent COVID-19. The chain's CDR3 is CASTKGGYEQYV. The CDR3 nucleotides read TGTGCCAGCACCAAGGGGGGGTACGAGCAGTACGTC.